The 18 T cell receptor beta chains presented below share a single source sample, sequenced in a study of blood T cell repertoires in COVID-19 (dated by TCRdb to 2018 to 2021). Receptor amplification or capture employed the immunoSEQ multiplex PCR assay. The immuneACCESS repertoire file appears here via TCRdb, limited to in-frame rearrangements. These files lack a portion of the clones; in checked studies, under half of the deficit traces to unresolved V genes, and the cause of the others is not known. In this sample the table shows roughly 290,000 clones, approximately 91% of which occur a single time. 1.7% of the sample belongs to the ten largest clones. The sample consisted of PBMCs or T cells enriched from blood (not recorded which). These receptor sequences come from a woman aged 35 to 49 who had recovered from COVID-19.

The V and J genes are TRBV18 and TRBJ1-2; D gene unclear. The germline gives CDR1 KGHSH, CDR2 LQKENI. V gave up 1 base and J gave up 2 bases, with 11 bases separating them. The CDR3 has 15 amino acids. The CDR3 sequence: CASSPRREYNYGYTF. The CDR3 bases are TGTGCCAGCTCACCACGGAGAGAATACAACTATGGCTACACCTTC.

The CDR3 protein is CASSLGRRDPDYEKLFF. CDR3 DNA: TGTGCCAGCAGCTTAGGCCGGAGGGACCCCGATTACGAAAAACTGTTTTTT. The chain carries TRBV13 and TRBJ1-4, with a possible D match to TRBD1 (5 bases). Deletions cut 0 bases from V and 8 bases from J, with 19 bases between. Germline CDR1 PRHDT, CDR2 FYEKMQ (reference sequence). CDR3 length: 17 amino acids.

CDR3 amino acids: CASSLGQDPEKLFF. CDR3 nucleotide sequence: TGCGCCAGCAGCTTAGGACAGGACCCTGAAAAACTGTTTTTT. This sequence joins TRBV5-1 and TRBJ1-4, with 7 positions matching TRBD1. J lost 7 bases, V lost 2 bases, and 5 bases had no gene match. This CDR3 spans 14 amino acids. Germline V gives CDR1 SGHRS, CDR2 YFSETQ.

The CDR3, as DNA: TGTGCCTGGAGCCACCCAAGCTCGACGGGGGGCTACACCTTC. Amino acid sequence: CAWSHPSSTGGYTF. The rearrangement links TRBV30 to TRBJ1-2, with no clear D. Deletions cut 3 bases from V and 8 bases from J, with 19 bases between. The CDR3 extends over 14 amino acids. Germline CDR1 GTSNPN, CDR2 SVGIG (reference sequence).

This clone occurred a few times. V usage is TRBV27 and J usage is TRBJ1-2; D possibly corresponds to TRBD1 (5 bases). V dropped 5 bases and J dropped 4 bases, with 17 bases sitting between them. There are 15 residues in the CDR3. Germline assignment: CDR1 MNHEY and CDR2 SMNVEV (reference sequence). CDR3 in amino acids: CASSGAPGTPYGYTF. For the CDR3, the DNA is TGTGCCAGCAGTGGGGCCCCGGGCACCCCCTATGGCTACACCTTC.

The chain is built from TRBV6-2 or TRBV6-3 and TRBJ1-2, with a tentative D call TRBD1 (5 bases). Germline lookup yields CDR1 MNHEY and CDR2 SVGEGT. Trimming took 5 bases from V and 4 from J, leaving 14 bases between them. The CDR3 sequence is 14 residues long. The CDR3, as DNA: TGTGCCAGCAGTGAGAACAGGTTACGCTATGGCTACACCTTC. It encodes CASSENRLRYGYTF.

This clone appeared once. V and J are TRBV6-1 and TRBJ2-7; possible D gene TRBD2, 5 bases. This CDR3 spans 14 amino acids. The V gene's germline CDR1 is MNHNS and CDR2 SASEGT. V was trimmed by 3 bases and J by 3 bases, leaving 12 bases between them. CDR3 sequence: CASSEARTHYEQYF. CDR3 nucleotide sequence: TGTGCCAGCAGTGAGGCGAGGACTCACTACGAGCAGTACTTC.

The rearrangement uses TRBV7-9 and TRBJ2-1, with a possible D match to TRBD2 (7 bases). Trimming took off 4 bases at V and 8 bases at J, with 15 bases between the two ends. Germline loops: CDR1 SEHNR, CDR2 FQNEAQ (reference sequence). The CDR3 is 14 residues long. The CDR3 region is CASSSRGGVDEQFF. The CDR3 DNA reads as TGTGCCAGCAGCTCCCGAGGGGGGGTCGATGAGCAGTTCTTC.

The J gene is TRBJ1-2, the V gene TRBV24-1; 8 positions agree with TRBD1. Germline-derived CDR1 and CDR2 are KGHDR and SFDVKD. V was clipped by 5 bases and J by 6 bases; unmatched bases: 13. The CDR3 totals 16 residues. This CDR3 reads CATSGGQGSGVDGYTF. The CDR3 nucleotides read TGTGCCACCAGTGGCGGACAGGGATCTGGGGTCGATGGCTACACCTTC.

J is TRBJ1-2 and V is TRBV28, with 7 bases that match TRBD1. Germline V gene data show CDR1 as MDHEN and CDR2 as SYDVKM. The V segment lost 2 bases and the J segment 8 bases; nucleotides outside the gene matches: 11. The CDR3 consists of 15 residues. The CDR3 DNA reads as TGTGCCAGCAGTTTAAGGGATGCAGGGGGACGCGGCTACACCTTC. This gives the protein CASSLRDAGGRGYTF.

The rearrangement links TRBV7-2 to TRBJ1-3, with 11 bases aligning to TRBD1. Looked up from germline, CDR1 is SGHTA and CDR2 is FQGNSA. V was pared by 5 bases and J by 0 bases, with 3 bases of the junction left unmatched. The CDR3 extends over 16 amino acids. This CDR3 reads CASSLGTGGSGNTIYF. Written as DNA, the CDR3 is TGTGCCAGCAGCCTCGGGACAGGGGGCTCTGGAAACACCATATATTTT.

This rearrangement joins TRBV7-6 to TRBJ2-5, with D possibly matching TRBD1 (6 bases). Trimming pared 3 bases from V and 5 bases from J, leaving 19 bases between. CDR1 and CDR2 from the germline V gene are SGHVS and FNYEAQ. The CDR3 totals 16 residues. CDR3 nucleotide sequence: TGTGCCAGCAGCTTGAGATTGACAGGTTTAGGGGAGACCCAGTACTTC. Its translation is CASSLRLTGLGETQYF.

This clone was detected only once. The CDR3 here is CASGVAVGAGELFF. The CDR3 coding sequence is TGTGCCTCGGGAGTAGCGGTCGGCGCCGGGGAGCTGTTTTTT. The chain uses TRBV19 and TRBJ2-2; TRBD2 is a possible D gene (6 bases). The length of the CDR3 is 14 residues. Germline CDR1 reads LNHDA; CDR2 reads SQIVND (reference sequence). V was clipped by 11 bases and J by 6 bases, with 19 bases between them.

The chain uses TRBV14 and TRBJ1-2; unclear D gene. The V end lost 1 base, the J end lost 5 bases, and 8 bases lay between the germline ends. CDR1 and CDR2 from the germline V gene are SGHDN and FVKESK. The CDR3 has 13 residues. The CDR3 sequence: CASSQARSYGYTF. CDR3 nucleotide sequence: TGTGCCAGCAGCCAAGCCCGGAGTTATGGCTACACCTTC.

This clone occurred once. The gene calls are TRBV30 and TRBJ1-6; 10 bases match TRBD1. Germline CDR1 and CDR2: GTSNPN and SVGIG (reference sequence). There are 15 residues in the CDR3. Germline trimming cut 1 base from V and 7 bases from J; bases unmatched to any gene: 4. This chain's CDR3 is CAWSGGQGRNSPLHF. The CDR3 DNA is TGTGCCTGGAGTGGGGGACAGGGGCGAAATTCACCCCTCCACTTT.

The V and J genes are TRBV5-6 and TRBJ1-2; tentatively, D is TRBD1 (5 bases). V was cut by 3 bases and J by 3 bases, with 15 bases left in between. The CDR3 contains 15 residues. Germline CDR1 SGHDT, CDR2 YYEEEE. CDR3 in DNA: TGTGCCAGCAGCTCCCGATCGGGCAGGGACTATGGCTACACCTTC. Encoded protein: CASSSRSGRDYGYTF. The full variable domain, rest sourced from reference TRBV5-6 and TRBJ1-2, is DAGVTQSPTHLIKTRGQQVTLRCSPKSGHDTVSWYQQALGQGPQFIFQYYEEEERQRGNFPDRFSGHQFPNYSSELNVNALLLGDSALYLCASSSRSGRDYGYTFGSGTRLTVV.

The chain carries TRBV7-2 and TRBJ1-3; D not resolved. V lost 1 base to trimming and J lost 0 bases, with 7 bases between them. Per the germline V gene, CDR1 is SGHTA and CDR2 is FQGNSA. The CDR3 is 15 residues long. The CDR3: CASSLVAASGNTIYF. In DNA, the CDR3 is TGTGCCAGCAGCTTAGTAGCCGCCTCTGGAAACACCATATATTTT.

The V and J genes are TRBV11-2 and TRBJ2-7; 8 bases are a match to TRBD2. The CDR3 runs 14 residues. Germline CDR1 SGHAT, CDR2 FQNNGV. Trimming took 5 bases from V and 9 from J; bases not matched to a gene: 12. The CDR3 sequence is CASSTGLGGTVQYF. The CDR3, as DNA: TGTGCCAGCAGCACGGGACTAGGGGGTACGGTGCAGTACTTC. Filled out from reference TRBV11-2 and TRBJ2-7, the complete variable domain reads EAGVAQSPRYKIIEKRQSVAFWCNPISGHATLYWYQQILGQGPKLLIQFQNNGVVDDSQLPKDRFSAERLKGVDSTLKIQPAKLEDSAVYLCASSTGLGGTVQYFGPGTRLTVT.